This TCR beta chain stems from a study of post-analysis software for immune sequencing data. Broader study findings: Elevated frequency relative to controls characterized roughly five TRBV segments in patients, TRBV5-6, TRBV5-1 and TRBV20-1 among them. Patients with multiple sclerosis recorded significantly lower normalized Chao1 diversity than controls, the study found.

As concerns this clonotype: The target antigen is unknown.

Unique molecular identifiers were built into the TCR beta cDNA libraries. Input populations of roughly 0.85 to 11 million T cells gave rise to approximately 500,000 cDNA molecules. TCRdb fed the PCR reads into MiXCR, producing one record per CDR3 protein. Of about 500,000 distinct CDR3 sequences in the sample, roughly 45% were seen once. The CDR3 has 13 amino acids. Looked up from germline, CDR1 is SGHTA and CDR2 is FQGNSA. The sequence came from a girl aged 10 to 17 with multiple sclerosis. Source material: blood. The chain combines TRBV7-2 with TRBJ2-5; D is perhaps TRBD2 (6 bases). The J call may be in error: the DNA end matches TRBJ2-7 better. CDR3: CASSWRDGYEQYF. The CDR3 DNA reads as TGTGCCAGCAGCTGGAGGGACGGGTACGAGCAGTACTTC.